The sequence of this TCR beta chain was determined in a study of T-cell memory formation after mild COVID-19 (dated by TCRdb to the early 2020s). Regarding the complete study: TCR sequence clusters from the two donors were largely donor specific. Longitudinal TCRalpha and TCRbeta repertoire sequencing tracked T-cell clones expanding and contracting after mild COVID-19 in two donors. Two young, previously healthy adult volunteers made up the cohort, one male and one female. Results and caveats for the whole study, not just this receptor: Contracting CD4+ clones were located mainly in the CM and EM memory subsets, whereas CD8+ clones were found to be enriched in EMRA. From day 15 to 85, contracting clones showed balanced CD4/CD8 phenotypes, whereas a second wave of clones that expanded from day 15 to 37 leaned towards CD4+. Only two mild cases were covered by the study, and larger cohorts that include severe cases with pre-infection samples were considered necessary. The detection of some responding clones in pre-infection memory suggests that pre-existing cross-reactive memory T cells joined the SARS-CoV-2 response. SARS-CoV-2 specificity was not confirmed for the second-wave clones peaking on day 37.

The listed sequencing device is Illumina NovaSeq 6000. Using 5'RACE with constant-segment primers, TCRalpha and TCRbeta cDNA libraries were constructed, with sample barcodes and unique molecular identifiers added in the process. RNA was extracted from every sample with Trizol reagent. Amplification of the libraries took two PCR steps, and the second step added a second sample barcode plus Illumina TruSeq adapters. Sequencing of libraries was performed on an Illumina NovaSeq with 2 x 150 bp paired-end reads. Per the authors' processing: With migec v1.2.7, reads were demultiplexed and then collapsed into UMI-guided consensus sequences. With mixcr v2.1.11, UMI consensuses were aligned to TRA and TRB V and J templates and assembled into clonotypes. A clonotype was counted as expanded or contracted only if both edgeR and NoisET called the change significant, with noise models trained on biological replicates. edgeR calls used a false discovery rate-adjusted p below 0.01 and a log2 fold-change threshold of 1. PCA with hierarchical clustering of max-normalized trajectories of the 1000 most abundant clonotypes was used as exploratory dynamics analysis. Separately sequenced CD4+ and CD8+ repertoires were used to assign the CD4 or CD8 phenotype of responding clones. TCRdb trimmed public reads at Q25 via fastp, called clones via MiXCR and kept in-frame beta chains. Each record represents a unique CDR3 protein, reported with the most common genes and DNA among its rows. These V and J calls derive from TCRdb rather than the authors' analysis. The table for this sample lists about 560,000 distinct CDR3 sequences; 15% to 20% of them were counted only once. In total, the top ten clones hold around 7.8% of the sample.

Ficoll-Paque density gradient centrifugation was used to isolate PBMCs. The CDR3 spans 14 residues, from the cysteine through the phenylalanine. CDR3 DNA is the only sequence kept; it has 42 bases, read in frame from the first base. CDR1 and CDR2 (LGHNA, YSLEER) derive from the germline V gene. Trimming costs V 3 bases and J 2 bases, and their ends lie 11 bases apart. With respect to this clonotype: Its binding antigen is unknown. Base qualities are not provided; no much larger clone lies one nucleotide away.

Recombination linked TRBV4-3 to TRBJ2-7; a weak D assignment points to TRBD2 (6 bases agree). Sequenced: PBMCs or a T cell subset sorted from them (not recorded which). This clonotype was sampled from an adult woman who had mild COVID-19 (a few samples of this study predate the infection). The sample titles of this study are shuffled in the database, so cell type and time point are left out; the donor was told from shared clones. For the CDR3, the sequence is CASSHRLGAYEQYF. The DNA sequence is given as TGCGCCAGCAGCCACCGACTAGGCGCCTACGAGCAGTACTTC.